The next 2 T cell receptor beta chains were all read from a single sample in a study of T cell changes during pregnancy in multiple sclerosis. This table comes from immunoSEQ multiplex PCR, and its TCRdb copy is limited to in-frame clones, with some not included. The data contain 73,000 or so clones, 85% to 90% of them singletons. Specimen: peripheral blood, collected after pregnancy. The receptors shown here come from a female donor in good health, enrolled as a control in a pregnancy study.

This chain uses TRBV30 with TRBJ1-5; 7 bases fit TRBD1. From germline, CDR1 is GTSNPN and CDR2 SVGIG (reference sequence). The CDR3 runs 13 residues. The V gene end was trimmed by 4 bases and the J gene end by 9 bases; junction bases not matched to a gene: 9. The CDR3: CAWTTGAFGPQHF. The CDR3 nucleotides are TGTGCCTGGACAACAGGGGCCTTCGGGCCCCAGCATTTT.

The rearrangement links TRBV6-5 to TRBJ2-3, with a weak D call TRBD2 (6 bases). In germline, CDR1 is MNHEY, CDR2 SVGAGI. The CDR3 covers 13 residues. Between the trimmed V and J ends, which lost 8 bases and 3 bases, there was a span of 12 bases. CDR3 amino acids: CASSAGRTDTQYF. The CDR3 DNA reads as TGTGCCAGCTCGGCAGGGAGGACAGATACGCAGTATTTT.